The text below deals with one T cell receptor beta chain. As yet, its antigen is unknown. Data came from immunoSEQ multiplex PCR; TCRdb stores just in-frame clones and leaves some out. The profile shows about 2 million clones, roughly 94% of them singletons. This sample was taken from a study of shared clonotypes between healthy human individuals. Study results and caveats: Several donors shared 4.5% to 6.5% of their naive CD4 clonotypes. Large sequencing depth failed to make sorted-subset sequencing complete, rarefaction showed.

What was sequenced was naive CD4+ T cells sorted from blood. Subset in this sample: CD45RA+ positively selected. The origin of this receptor is a man between 18 and 35 years old in good health.

The CDR3 reads CAWSIGRNPTEQYF. DNA for the CDR3: TGTGCCTGGAGTATAGGTCGCAACCCAACCGAGCAGTACTTC. This chain uses TRBV30 with TRBJ2-7, with no clear D. The V gene's germline CDR1 is GTSNPN and CDR2 SVGIG (reference sequence). The V end lost 2 bases, the J end lost 6 bases, and 17 bases lay between the germline ends. The CDR3 covers 14 residues.